This entry lists 16 T cell receptor beta chains sequenced from one sample in a study of breast tumors, draining lymph nodes, adjacent tissues. Samples came from axillary lymph nodes draining the breast cancer. One entry per CDR3 protein results from TCRdb running MiXCR on the multiplex PCR reads. In the table there are about 100,000 distinct CDR3 sequences, 21% of which are singletons. The sequenced sample consisted of axillary lymph node tissue. The receptors come from a female donor with breast cancer. Some clones in this sample may be carry-over from other donors' samples.

The chain is built from TRBV27 and TRBJ2-1; the D is unclear. Germline CDR1 is MNHEY and CDR2 is SMNVEV (reference sequence). This CDR3 is 15 amino acids long. Trimming cost V 5 bases and J 3 bases, with 14 bases left between them. The CDR3 DNA reads as TGTGCCAGCAGTCCCCTAGAGCCCCTCTACAATGAGCAGTTCTTC. Translation gives CASSPLEPLYNEQFF.

The sample holds many counts of this clonotype. The rearrangement links TRBV2 to TRBJ1-2, with a possible D match to TRBD1 (5 bases). V was pared by 5 bases and J by 1 base, with 11 bases between. Germline V gene lookup returns CDR1 SNHLY and CDR2 FYNNEI. The CDR3 spans 14 residues. CDR3 in DNA: TGTGCCAGCAGTACGGGTGGGGGTAACTATGGCTACACCTTC. Protein product: CASSTGGGNYGYTF.

This clonotype was counted at least ten times. This chain joins TRBV20-1 and TRBJ1-2, with TRBD1 matching 9 bases. CDR3 length equals 16 residues. CDR1 is DFQATT, CDR2 SNEGSKA, per germline (reference sequence). V gave up 5 bases and J gave up 6 bases; unmatched junction bases: 16. CDR3 loop: CSAVQAGQGFWNGYTF. For the CDR3, the DNA is TGCAGTGCTGTGCAGGCGGGACAGGGATTTTGGAATGGCTACACCTTC.

The DNA for the CDR3 is TGTGCTAGTGGTTTGGTAGGGACCGGGGAGCTGTTTTTT. Encoded protein: CASGLVGTGELFF. The chain uses TRBV12-5 and TRBJ2-2; D is unresolved. V lost 0 bases to trimming and J lost 5 bases, with 4 bases between them. This CDR3 is built from 13 residues. In germline, CDR1 is LGHNT, CDR2 FRNRAP.

This clonotype was counted ten times or more. The chain combines TRBV20-1 with TRBJ1-4, with 7 bases lining up with TRBD1. The CDR3 spans 13 residues. CDR1 and CDR2 (germline): DFQATT, SNEGSKA (reference sequence). The ends lost 5 bases at V and 5 bases at J; junction bases unmatched: 5. CDR3 sequence reads: CSAATGTNEKLFF. The CDR3 DNA sequence: TGCAGTGCTGCGACAGGGACAAATGAAAAACTGTTTTTT.

At least ten counts were recorded for this clonotype. The chain combines TRBV11-1 with TRBJ2-1; 7 positions match TRBD2. Losses at the gene ends were 5 bases for V and 3 bases for J; bases not matched to a gene: 7. Per the germline V gene, CDR1 is SGHAT and CDR2 is FQDESV (reference sequence). This CDR3 has 15 amino acids. The DNA of the CDR3 is TGTGCCAGCAGCCCCCTGGCGGGAGTCTACAATGAGCAGTTCTTC. This translates into CASSPLAGVYNEQFF.

Remarks on this clonotype: A read error is possible here, since a much larger clone lies one base away. The chain couples TRBV5-8 to TRBJ2-5; no firm D call. From germline, CDR1 is SGHTS and CDR2 YDEGEE. The CDR3 loop spans 15 amino acids. With 4 bases removed from V and 4 bases from J, the gap between germline ends came to 17 bases. CDR3 bases: TGTGCCAGCAGCCCCGGGCGAACCTTTGGAGAGACCCAGTACTTC. Its protein product is CASSPGRTFGETQYF.

This clonotype was detected ten times or more. CDR3 in amino acids: CASRPTSPGPYNLTYGYTF. CDR3 nucleotides: TGCGCCAGCAGGCCTACGAGCCCGGGACCATATAATCTAACCTATGGCTACACCTTC. The chain uses TRBV10-1 and TRBJ1-2, with D possibly being TRBD1 (5 bases). Looked up from germline, CDR1 is WNHNN and CDR2 is SYGVQD (reference sequence). The germline V and J ends were trimmed by 6 bases and 4 bases, with 30 bases remaining between them. This CDR3 has 19 amino acids.

This clonotype has only a few counts. The chain carries TRBV19 and TRBJ1-5; no clear D gene. Germline V gene data show CDR1 as LNHDA and CDR2 as SQIVND (reference sequence). Trimming stripped 5 bases from V and 3 bases from J, with 8 bases between. The CDR3 is made up of 13 amino acids. The CDR3 DNA reads as TGTGCCAGTAGTGCAGGTTTCAATCAGCCCCAGCATTTT. As protein: CASSAGFNQPQHF.

This clonotype was picked up many times. The chain combines TRBV6-6 with TRBJ1-6; D may be TRBD1 (6 bases). This CDR3 is built from 15 residues. V was clipped by 2 bases and J by 8 bases, with 13 bases between them. Germline lookup yields CDR1 MNHNY and CDR2 SVGAGI (reference sequence). The CDR3 coding sequence is TGTGCCAGCAGTTACCTACAGGGTTGGGATTCACCCCTCCACTTT. Amino acid sequence: CASSYLQGWDSPLHF.

As concerns this clonotype: This may be a read error: a much more frequent sequence differs by one nucleotide. The rearrangement uses TRBV28 and TRBJ1-2; D gene uncertain. The V and J ends lost 7 bases and 6 bases respectively, with 15 bases between them. Germline CDR1 and CDR2: MDHEN and SYDVKM. CDR3 length equals 13 residues. The CDR3 sequence is CASNLLRNDGYTF. CDR3 in DNA: TGTGCCAGCAACCTTTTGCGGAACGATGGCTACACCTTC.

This clonotype occurred many times. The chain links TRBV2 to TRBJ2-7; TRBD2 is a possible D gene (6 bases). Trimming stripped 5 bases from V and 1 base from J, with 15 bases between. The CDR3 sequence is 15 residues long. Germline lookup yields CDR1 SNHLY and CDR2 FYNNEI. The CDR3 loop is CASSRGGVGSYEQYF. CDR3 DNA sequence: TGTGCCAGCAGTCGAGGCGGGGTGGGTTCCTACGAGCAGTACTTC.

Ten or more counts support this clonotype. The rearrangement uses TRBV6-5 and TRBJ2-5; 11 bases align to TRBD1. The germline CDR1 and CDR2 sequences are MNHEY and SVGAGI. J lost 5 bases, V lost 6 bases, and 11 bases had no gene match. This CDR3 is built from 16 residues. CDR3 in amino acids: CASSRSIGTGGETQYF. The CDR3 DNA follows: TGTGCCAGCAGCCGTAGCATCGGGACAGGGGGTGAGACCCAGTACTTC.

This clonotype has at least ten counts. The rearrangement uses TRBV25-1 and TRBJ2-3; 11 nucleotides line up with TRBD2. This CDR3 spans 20 amino acids. The germline V gene encodes CDR1 MGHDK and CDR2 SYGVNS. After removal of 4 bases from V and 2 bases from J, the junction contained 17 bases not matched to a gene. The CDR3 nucleotides are TGTGCCAGCAGTGGTCAGGGTAAATTAATAGCGGGGGGGTTCACAGATACGCAGTATTTT. Its protein product is CASSGQGKLIAGGFTDTQYF.

This clonotype rates as medium-sized. The chain couples TRBV11-2 to TRBJ2-5, with TRBD2 matching over 11 bases. The germline gives CDR1 SGHAT, CDR2 FQNNGV. CDR3 length: 16 amino acids. V shed 6 bases and J 4 bases; nucleotides not matched to a gene: 10. CDR3 in DNA: TGTGCCAGCAGAAGTTCAGGACTAGCGGGCGGAGAGACCCAGTACTTC. Its translation: CASRSSGLAGGETQYF.

The table lists this clonotype with many counts. This chain uses TRBV2 with TRBJ2-5; D unclear. The CDR3 loop spans 14 amino acids. Trimming stripped 4 bases from V and 3 bases from J, with 12 bases between. The germline V gene has CDR1 SNHLY and CDR2 FYNNEI. The CDR3 spells CASSVPLRKETQYF. The CDR3 nucleotides are TGTGCCAGCAGTGTCCCCCTTCGAAAAGAGACCCAGTACTTC. The full variable domain, its missing parts supplied by reference TRBV2 and TRBJ2-5, is EPEVTQTPSHQVTQMGQEVILRCVPISNHLYFYWYRQILGQKVEFLVSFYNNEISEKSEIFDDQFSVERPDGSNFTLKIRSTKLEDSAMYFCASSVPLRKETQYFGPGTRLLVL.